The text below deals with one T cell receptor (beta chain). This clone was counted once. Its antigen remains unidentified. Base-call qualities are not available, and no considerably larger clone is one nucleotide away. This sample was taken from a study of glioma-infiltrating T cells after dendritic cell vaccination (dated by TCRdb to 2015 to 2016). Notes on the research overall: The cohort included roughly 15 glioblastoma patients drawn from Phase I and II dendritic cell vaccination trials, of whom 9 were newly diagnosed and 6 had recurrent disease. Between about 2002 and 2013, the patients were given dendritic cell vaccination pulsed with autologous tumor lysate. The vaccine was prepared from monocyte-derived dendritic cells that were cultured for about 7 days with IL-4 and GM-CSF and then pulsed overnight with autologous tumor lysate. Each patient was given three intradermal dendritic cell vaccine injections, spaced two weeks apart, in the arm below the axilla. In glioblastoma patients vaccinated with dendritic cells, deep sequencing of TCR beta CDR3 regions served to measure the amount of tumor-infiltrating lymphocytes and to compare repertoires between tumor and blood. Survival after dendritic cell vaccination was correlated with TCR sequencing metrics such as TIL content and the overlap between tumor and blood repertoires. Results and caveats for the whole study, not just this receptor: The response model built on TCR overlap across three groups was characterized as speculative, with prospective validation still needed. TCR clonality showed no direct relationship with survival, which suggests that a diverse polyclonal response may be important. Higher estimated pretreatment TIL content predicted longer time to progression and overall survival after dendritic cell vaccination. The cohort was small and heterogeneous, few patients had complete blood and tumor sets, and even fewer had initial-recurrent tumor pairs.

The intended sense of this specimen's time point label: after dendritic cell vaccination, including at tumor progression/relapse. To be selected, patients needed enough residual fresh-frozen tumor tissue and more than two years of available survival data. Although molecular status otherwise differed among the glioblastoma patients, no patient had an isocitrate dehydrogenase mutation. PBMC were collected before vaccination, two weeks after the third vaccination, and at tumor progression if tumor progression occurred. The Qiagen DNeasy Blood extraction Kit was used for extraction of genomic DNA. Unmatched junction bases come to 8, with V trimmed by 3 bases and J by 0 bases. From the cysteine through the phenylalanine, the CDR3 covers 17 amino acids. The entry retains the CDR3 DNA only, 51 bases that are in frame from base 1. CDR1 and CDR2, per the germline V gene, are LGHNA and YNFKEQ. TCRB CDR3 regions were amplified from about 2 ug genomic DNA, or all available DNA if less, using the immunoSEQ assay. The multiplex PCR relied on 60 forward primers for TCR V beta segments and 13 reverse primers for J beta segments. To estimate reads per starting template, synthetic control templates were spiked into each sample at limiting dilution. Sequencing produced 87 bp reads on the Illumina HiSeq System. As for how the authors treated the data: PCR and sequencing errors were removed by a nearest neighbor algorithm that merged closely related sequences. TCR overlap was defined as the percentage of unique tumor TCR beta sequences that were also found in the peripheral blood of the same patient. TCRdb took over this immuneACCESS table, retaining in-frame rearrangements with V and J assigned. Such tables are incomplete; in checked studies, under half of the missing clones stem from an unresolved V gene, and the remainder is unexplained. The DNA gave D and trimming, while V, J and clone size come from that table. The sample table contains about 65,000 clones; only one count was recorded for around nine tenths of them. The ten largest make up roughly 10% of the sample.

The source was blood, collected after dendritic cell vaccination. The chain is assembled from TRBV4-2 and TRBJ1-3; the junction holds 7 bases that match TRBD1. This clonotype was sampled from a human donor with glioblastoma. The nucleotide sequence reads TGTGCCAGCAGCCAGACCGGGACAGTAAACTCTGGAAACACCATATATTTT. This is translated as CASSQTGTVNSGNTIYF.